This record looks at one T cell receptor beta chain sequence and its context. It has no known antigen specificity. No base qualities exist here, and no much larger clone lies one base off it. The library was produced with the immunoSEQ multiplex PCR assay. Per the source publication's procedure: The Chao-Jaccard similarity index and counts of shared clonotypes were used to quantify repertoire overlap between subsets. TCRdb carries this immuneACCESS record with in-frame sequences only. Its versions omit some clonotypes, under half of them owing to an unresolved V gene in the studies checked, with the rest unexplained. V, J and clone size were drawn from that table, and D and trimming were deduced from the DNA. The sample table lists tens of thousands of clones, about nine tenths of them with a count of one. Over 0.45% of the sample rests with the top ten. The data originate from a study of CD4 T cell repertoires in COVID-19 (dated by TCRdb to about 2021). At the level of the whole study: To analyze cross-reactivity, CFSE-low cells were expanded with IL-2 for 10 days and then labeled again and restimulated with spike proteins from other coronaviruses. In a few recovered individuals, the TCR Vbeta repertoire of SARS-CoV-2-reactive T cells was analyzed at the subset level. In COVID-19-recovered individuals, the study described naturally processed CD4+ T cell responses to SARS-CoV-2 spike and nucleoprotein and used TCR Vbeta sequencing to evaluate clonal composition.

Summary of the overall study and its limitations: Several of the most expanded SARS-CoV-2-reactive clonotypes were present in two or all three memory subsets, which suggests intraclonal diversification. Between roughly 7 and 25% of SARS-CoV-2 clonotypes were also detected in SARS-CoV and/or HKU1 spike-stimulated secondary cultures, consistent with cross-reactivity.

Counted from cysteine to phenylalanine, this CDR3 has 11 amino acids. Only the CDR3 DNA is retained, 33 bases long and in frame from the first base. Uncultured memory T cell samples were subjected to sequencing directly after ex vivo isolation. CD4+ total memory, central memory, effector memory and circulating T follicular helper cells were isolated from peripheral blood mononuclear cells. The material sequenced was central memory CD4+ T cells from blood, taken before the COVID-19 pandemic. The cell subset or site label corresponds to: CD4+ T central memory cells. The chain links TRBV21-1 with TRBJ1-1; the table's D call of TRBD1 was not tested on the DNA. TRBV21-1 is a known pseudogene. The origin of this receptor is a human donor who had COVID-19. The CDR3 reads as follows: CASETGRKAFF. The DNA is TGTGCCAGCGAGACAGGTCGAAAAGCTTTCTTT.